This T cell receptor beta chain appears in the sequencing data of a study of cytomegalovirus exposure and HLA in healthy donors. Broader study findings: Earlier analysis looked at TCR beta V segments, and most were productive about 90% or about 30% of the time. In presence/absence analyses, roughly uniform sequencing depth across donors was assumed.

The PCR had 60 Vbeta and 13 Jbeta primers. Authors' methods: Among the unique TCR beta chains that a later analysis counted, around 82 million in all, 9.5 million to 12 million were shared. Profiling relied on immunoSEQ multiplex PCR, and the TCRdb table lists in-frame clones only, not all of them. The V and J calls and clone size come from that table; D and trimming were worked out from the DNA. The table shows 95,000 to 150,000 clones, with about two thirds occurring only once. Regarding this clone: As yet, its antigen is unknown.

Sequenced input: PBMCs. This clonotype was sampled from a man aged 25 to 45 in good health and CMV-seronegative.

CDR3 region: CASSPGANMNTEAFF. The CDR3 nucleotides read TGTGCCAGCTCACCAGGGGCCAATATGAACACTGAAGCTTTCTTT. This chain links TRBV18 with TRBJ1-1; possible D gene TRBD1, 5 bases. V lost 2 bases and J lost 0, with 10 bases in between. The CDR3 extends over 15 amino acids. Germline CDR1 reads KGHSH; CDR2 reads LQKENI. Full variable domain (remainder filled in from reference TRBV18 and TRBJ1-1): NAGVMQNPRHLVRRRGQEARLRCSPMKGHSHVYWYRQLPEEGLKFMVYLQKENIIDESGMPKERFSAEFPKEGPSILRIQQVVRGDSAAYFCASSPGANMNTEAFFGQGTRLTVV.